What follows are 26 T cell receptor beta chains derived from one specimen sequenced in a study of cytomegalovirus exposure and HLA in healthy donors. Primers: 60 Vbeta forward and 13 Jbeta reverse. Some clones are missing from TCRdb's copy, which holds only in-frame ones; the method was immunoSEQ multiplex PCR. The data show 120,000 to 150,000 clones, approximately 80% seen once. The sequencing input was PBMCs. All receptors derive from a woman aged 45-65 years in good health and CMV-seronegative.

There are many counts of this clone. Other DNA sequences in the same sample also yield this CDR3. The genes are TRBV20-1 and TRBJ2-5; D not certain. The CDR3 consists of 11 residues. Trimming stripped 6 bases from V and 2 bases from J, with 7 bases between. Germline CDR1 and CDR2: DFQATT and SNEGSKA (reference sequence). This chain's CDR3 is CSATIQETQYF. The CDR3 DNA reads as TGCAGTGCGACAATTCAAGAGACCCAGTACTTC.

J is TRBJ2-3 and V is TRBV29-1; 7 bases align to TRBD2. This CDR3 is 14 amino acids long. Per germline, CDR1 SQVTM and CDR2 ANQGSEA. The V segment lost 6 bases and the J segment 3 bases; nucleotides outside the gene matches: 9. The DNA of the CDR3 is TGCAGCGTGGGCCGGGGGGAGGGGACAGATACGCAGTATTTT. Amino acid sequence: CSVGRGEGTDTQYF.

V is TRBV28 and J is TRBJ2-1, with D possibly TRBD2 on 5 matching bases. V was trimmed by 5 bases and J by 10 bases, leaving 21 bases between them. CDR3 length: 15 residues. Germline V lookup: CDR1 MDHEN, CDR2 SYDVKM. The CDR3 DNA sequence: TGTGCCAGCAGTGTTCTTAGCGCCCTCGGGAAGGAGCAGTTCTTC. This codes for CASSVLSALGKEQFF.

The chain links TRBV27 to TRBJ1-5; 7 nucleotides align to TRBD1. CDR1 is MNHEY and CDR2 is SMNVEV in the germline V gene (reference sequence). The J segment lost 7 bases and the V segment lost 4 bases, leaving 4 bases of the junction unmatched. There are 13 residues in the CDR3. The CDR3 DNA sequence: TGTGCCAGCAGTTCAAACAGGGGCCAGCCCCAGCATTTT. The encoded protein is CASSSNRGQPQHF.

The chain has TRBV6-1 and TRBJ2-7; D remains ambiguous. The germline CDR1 and CDR2 sequences are MNHNS and SASEGT. V lost 1 base to trimming and J lost 5 bases, with 3 bases between them. The CDR3 runs 11 residues. The CDR3 sequence is CASSEVDEQYF. The CDR3 DNA is TGTGCCAGCAGTGAAGTCGACGAGCAGTACTTC.

The chain has TRBV6-6 and TRBJ2-2, with TRBD2 identical over 7 bases. Germline assignment: CDR1 MNHNY and CDR2 SVGAGI (reference sequence). The CDR3 consists of 15 residues. The junction had 6 bases not matched to a gene; V was cut back by 4 bases and J by 4 bases. The CDR3, as DNA: TGTGCCAGCAGTTGGGGCGGGGGAACCACCGGGGAGCTGTTTTTT. Protein: CASSWGGGTTGELFF.

This chain connects TRBV5-6 to TRBJ1-1; D is undetermined. The germline gives CDR1 SGHDT, CDR2 YYEEEE. With 0 bases removed from V and 1 base from J, the gap between germline ends came to 7 bases. The CDR3 is 14 amino acids. Written as DNA, the CDR3 is TGTGCCAGCAGCTTGGGACTGAGGAACACTGAAGCTTTCTTT. It is translated as CASSLGLRNTEAFF.

This sequence joins TRBV7-2 and TRBJ2-5, with 13 bases lining up with TRBD2. The CDR3 length is 16 residues. CDR1 and CDR2 from the germline V gene are SGHTA and FQGNSA. V trimming: 11 bases; J trimming: 1 base; junction bases outside the gene matches: 10. As DNA, the CDR3 is TGTGCCGGCGGACTAGCGGGGGCCTTGGCCCAAGAGACCCAGTACTTC. Its protein is CAGGLAGALAQETQYF. The variable domain in full, completed from reference TRBV7-2 and TRBJ2-5, reads GAGVSQSPSNKVTEKGKDVELRCDPISGHTALYWYRQSLGQGLEFLIYFQGNSAPDKSGLPSDRFSAERTGGSVSTLTIQRTQQEDSAVYLCAGGLAGALAQETQYFGPGTRLLVL.

This chain joins TRBV11-2 and TRBJ1-2, with D unresolved. CDR1 SGHAT and CDR2 FQNNGV come from the germline V gene. This CDR3 has 14 residues. V was cut by 1 base and J by 7 bases, with 13 bases left in between. The CDR3 DNA sequence: TGTGCCAGCAGCTTAGGGACCGGGGTCATTGGCTACACCTTC. Residues: CASSLGTGVIGYTF. The full variable domain, completed using reference TRBV11-2 and TRBJ1-2, is EAGVAQSPRYKIIEKRQSVAFWCNPISGHATLYWYQQILGQGPKLLIQFQNNGVVDDSQLPKDRFSAERLKGVDSTLKIQPAKLEDSAVYLCASSLGTGVIGYTFGSGTRLTVV.

The J gene is TRBJ1-6, the V gene TRBV28; tentatively, D is TRBD1 (5 bases). The CDR3 runs to 17 residues. Between the trimmed V and J ends, which lost 1 base and 4 bases, there was a span of 14 bases. The germline V gene has CDR1 MDHEN and CDR2 SYDVKM. This CDR3 reads CASSLLGEDGYNSPLHF. The CDR3 nucleotides are TGTGCCAGCAGTTTATTGGGGGAGGACGGGTATAATTCACCCCTCCACTTT.

The rearrangement links TRBV6-5 to TRBJ2-7; 10 positions match TRBD2. There are 15 residues in the CDR3. Germline V gene data show CDR1 as MNHEY and CDR2 as SVGAGI. V was pared by 4 bases and J by 0 bases, with 3 bases of the junction left unmatched. DNA for the CDR3: TGTGCCAGCAGTTTACGGACTAGCGGCTCCTACGAGCAGTACTTC. This encodes CASSLRTSGSYEQYF.

This chain links TRBV4-2 with TRBJ2-5; D possibly corresponds to TRBD1 (6 bases). V was shortened by 6 bases and J by 5 bases, with 19 bases between the two germline ends. CDR1 is LGHNA, CDR2 YNFKEQ, per germline. This CDR3 has 15 residues. Here the CDR3 DNA reads TGTGCCAGCAGTCTTACAGGGAGTCCAGATGAGACCCAGTACTTC. This sequence encodes CASSLTGSPDETQYF.

The chain has TRBV6-5 and TRBJ2-1; 12 bases fit TRBD2. Germline values: CDR1 MNHEY, CDR2 SVGAGI. The V and J ends lost 4 bases and 4 bases, in that order; junction bases with no gene match: 5. The CDR3 is made up of 16 amino acids. The CDR3 spells CASSWGTSGRYNEQFF. The DNA for the CDR3 is TGTGCCAGCAGTTGGGGGACTAGCGGGCGATACAATGAGCAGTTCTTC.

The V gene is TRBV5-6, the J gene TRBJ2-3; 10 bases agree with TRBD2. J gave up 4 bases and V 2 bases, and 7 bases lay outside the gene matches. The CDR3 extends over 16 amino acids. Germline loops: CDR1 SGHDT, CDR2 YYEEEE. The CDR3 loop is CASSFRLAGGPDTQYF. CDR3 nucleotide sequence: TGTGCCAGCAGCTTTAGGTTAGCGGGGGGTCCAGATACGCAGTATTTT.

The chain recombines TRBV6-1 with TRBJ2-7; D is perhaps TRBD1 (5 bases). Looked up from germline, CDR1 is MNHNS and CDR2 is SASEGT. The V and J ends lost 8 bases and 3 bases respectively, with 11 bases between them. This CDR3 has 12 amino acids. CDR3 nucleotide sequence: TGTGCCAGCGCGAAAGACAGCTACGAGCAGTACTTC. This codes for CASAKDSYEQYF.

For this clone: A read error is possible here, since a much larger clone lies one base away. The chain links TRBV7-2 to TRBJ2-7, with 9 bases lining up with TRBD2. In germline, CDR1 is SGHTA, CDR2 FQGNSA. The V segment lost 1 base and the J segment 4 bases; nucleotides outside the gene matches: 5. CDR3 length equals 15 residues. CDR3 nucleotide sequence: TGTGCCAGCAGCTTAGAGGGCGGGGGGGCTTACGAGCAGTACTTC. As protein: CASSLEGGGAYEQYF.

The CDR3 nucleotides read TGTGCCAGCAGCCTGGAGGGACAGTATAATTCACCCCTCCACTTT. It encodes CASSLEGQYNSPLHF. V is TRBV5-5 and J is TRBJ1-6; 7 nucleotides match TRBD1. The CDR3 spans 15 residues. V gave up 4 bases and J gave up 4 bases; unmatched junction bases: 5. Germline CDR1 is SGHKS and CDR2 is YYEKEE (reference sequence).

The rearrangement uses TRBV19 and TRBJ1-5; 10 bases map to TRBD1. Losses at the gene ends were 7 bases for V and 5 bases for J; bases not matched to a gene: 11. Germline CDR1 and CDR2: LNHDA and SQIVND (reference sequence). The CDR3 is made up of 16 amino acids. The CDR3 bases are TGTGCCAGTAATACCCGGGACAGGGGTCTTGATCAGCCCCAGCATTTT. Translated, it gives CASNTRDRGLDQPQHF.

CDR3 protein: CASSIDLYRVYTEAFF. The CDR3 DNA sequence: TGTGCCAGTAGTATAGATCTATACAGGGTCTACACTGAAGCTTTCTTT. The rearrangement uses TRBV19 and TRBJ1-1, with a weak D call TRBD1 (6 bases). This CDR3 comprises 16 residues. Germline V gives CDR1 LNHDA, CDR2 SQIVND (reference sequence). The V end was cut by 0 bases, the J end by 3 bases, with 14 bases between.

The J gene is TRBJ1-5, the V gene TRBV30, with a tentative D call TRBD1 (6 bases). The CDR3 extends over 15 amino acids. The germline V gene has CDR1 GTSNPN and CDR2 SVGIG (reference sequence). Trimming pared 4 bases from V and 6 bases from J, leaving 19 bases between. The CDR3 nucleotides read TGTGCCTGGAAATCCCAAGGGGGGGGAAGTCAGCCCCAGCATTTT. Translation: CAWKSQGGGSQPQHF.

The chain recombines TRBV5-1 with TRBJ1-5; the D gene is possibly TRBD1 (5 bases). V lost 1 base to trimming and J lost 7 bases, with 15 bases between them. Germline-derived CDR1 and CDR2 are SGHRS and YFSETQ. The CDR3 runs 15 residues. The CDR3 here is CASSLRGQGGQPQHF. CDR3 DNA sequence: TGCGCCAGCAGCTTGAGGGGCCAGGGTGGGCAGCCCCAGCATTTT.

The chain links TRBV2 to TRBJ2-2; no reliable D call. This CDR3 has 15 amino acids. Germline values: CDR1 SNHLY, CDR2 FYNNEI. Trimming stripped 4 bases from V and 6 bases from J, with 15 bases between. The CDR3 DNA follows: TGTGCCAGCAGTGGGGCAGTGTTTCTCCCCGGGGAGCTGTTTTTT. Its translation: CASSGAVFLPGELFF.

This chain joins TRBV19 and TRBJ2-2, with 8 bases aligning to TRBD2. The V segment lost 4 bases and the J segment 0 bases; nucleotides outside the gene matches: 4. CDR3 length: 16 amino acids. Germline V gives CDR1 LNHDA, CDR2 SQIVND (reference sequence). The CDR3 coding sequence is TGTGCCAGTAGTACCTTAGCGGGGTCGAACACCGGGGAGCTGTTTTTT. This codes for CASSTLAGSNTGELFF.

J is TRBJ1-1 and V is TRBV19, with D unclear. Germline V gene lookup returns CDR1 LNHDA and CDR2 SQIVND (reference sequence). Trimming took off 1 base at V and 1 base at J, with 7 bases between the two ends. The CDR3 totals 14 residues. CDR3 sequence: CASSIAPGNTEAFF. The CDR3, as DNA: TGTGCCAGTAGTATAGCTCCGGGGAACACTGAAGCTTTCTTT.

The chain employs TRBV14 and TRBJ2-3; 7 nucleotides match TRBD2. This CDR3 region has 14 residues. The germline V gene has CDR1 SGHDN and CDR2 FVKESK. The ends lost 2 bases at V and 7 bases at J; junction bases unmatched: 6. This chain's CDR3 is CASSQWRGSNTQYF. The CDR3 nucleotides read TGTGCCAGCAGCCAATGGCGGGGGTCCAATACGCAGTATTTT.

The chain combines TRBV30 with TRBJ1-6; D remains ambiguous. The germline V gene has CDR1 GTSNPN and CDR2 SVGIG (reference sequence). V lost 6 bases and J 0 bases, leaving 12 bases between the germline ends. This CDR3 comprises 15 residues. DNA for the CDR3: TGTGCCTGCCGAGGAGGGAGCTCCTATAATTCACCCCTCCACTTT. It yields the protein CACRGGSSYNSPLHF. Complete variable domain (other parts from reference TRBV30 and TRBJ1-6): SQTIHQWPATLVQPVGSPLSLECTVEGTSNPNLYWYRQAAGRGLQLLFYSVGIGQISSEVPQNLSASRPQDRQFILSSKKLLLSDSGFYLCACRGGSSYNSPLHFGNGTRLTVT.